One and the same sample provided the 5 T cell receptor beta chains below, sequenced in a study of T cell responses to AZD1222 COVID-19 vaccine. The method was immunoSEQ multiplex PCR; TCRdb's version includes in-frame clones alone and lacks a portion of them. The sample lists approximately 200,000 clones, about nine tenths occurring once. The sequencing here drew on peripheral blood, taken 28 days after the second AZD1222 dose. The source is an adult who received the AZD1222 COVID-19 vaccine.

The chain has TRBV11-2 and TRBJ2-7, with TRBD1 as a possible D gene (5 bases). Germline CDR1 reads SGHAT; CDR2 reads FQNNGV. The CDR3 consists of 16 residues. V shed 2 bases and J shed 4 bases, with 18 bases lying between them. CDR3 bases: TGTGCCAGCAGCTTAAATATAGGTGCAAGGGGATACGAGCAGTACTTC. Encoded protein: CASSLNIGARGYEQYF.

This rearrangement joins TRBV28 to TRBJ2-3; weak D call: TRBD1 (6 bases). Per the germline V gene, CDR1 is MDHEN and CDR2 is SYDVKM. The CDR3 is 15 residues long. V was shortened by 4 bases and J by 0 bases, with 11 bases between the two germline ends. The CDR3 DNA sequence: TGTGCCAGCAGTTCCGGACAGCTTAGCACAGATACGCAGTATTTT. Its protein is CASSSGQLSTDTQYF.

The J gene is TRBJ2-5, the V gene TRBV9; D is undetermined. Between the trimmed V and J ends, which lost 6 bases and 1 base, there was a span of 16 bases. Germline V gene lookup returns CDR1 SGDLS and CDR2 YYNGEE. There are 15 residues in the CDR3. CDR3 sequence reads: CASTSGGQPQETQYF. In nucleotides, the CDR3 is TGTGCCAGCACTTCAGGTGGGCAGCCCCAAGAGACCCAGTACTTC. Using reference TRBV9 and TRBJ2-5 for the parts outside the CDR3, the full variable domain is DSGVTQTPKHLITATGQRVTLRCSPRSGDLSVYWYQQSLDQGLQFLIQYYNGEERAKGNILERFSAQQFPDLHSELNLSSLELGDSALYFCASTSGGQPQETQYFGPGTRLLVL.

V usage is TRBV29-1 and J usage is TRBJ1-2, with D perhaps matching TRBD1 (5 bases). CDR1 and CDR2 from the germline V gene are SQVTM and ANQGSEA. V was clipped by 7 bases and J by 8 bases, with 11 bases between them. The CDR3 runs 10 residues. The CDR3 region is CSAWDGGYTF. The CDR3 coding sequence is TGCAGCGCCTGGGACGGAGGCTACACCTTC. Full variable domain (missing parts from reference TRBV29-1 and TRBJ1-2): SAVISQKPSRDICQRGTSLTIQCQVDSQVTMMFWYRQQPGQSLTLIATANQGSEATYESGFVIDKFPISRPNLTFSTLTVSNMSPEDSSIYLCSAWDGGYTFGSGTRLTVV.

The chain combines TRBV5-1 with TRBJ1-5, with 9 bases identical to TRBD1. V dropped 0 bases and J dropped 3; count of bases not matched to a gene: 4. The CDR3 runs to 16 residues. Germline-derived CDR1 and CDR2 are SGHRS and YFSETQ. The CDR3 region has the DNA TGCGCCAGCAGCTTGGCCGGGACAGGGATCAATCAGCCCCAGCATTTT. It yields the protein CASSLAGTGINQPQHF.